These 10 T cell receptor beta chains came from one sample sequenced in a study of tumor and adjacent non-tumor tissue in lung cancer. This sample's RNA came from whole unsorted tissue. Three rounds of nested PCR, following a modified ARM-PCR protocol, produced the TCRbeta library. From the multiplex PCR reads, TCRdb called clonotypes with MiXCR, one entry per CDR3 protein. Of about 79,000 distinct CDR3 sequences listed, 72% were seen once; the top ten hold approximately 10%. Sequencing used lung tumor tissue. The receptors were gathered from a woman aged 40 to 55 with non-small cell lung cancer.

This chain joins TRBV11-2 and TRBJ2-1, with TRBD2 matching 11 bases. V shed 4 bases, J shed 10 bases, and the junction held 18 bases outside the gene matches. The CDR3 length is 18 residues. The V gene's germline CDR1 is SGHAT and CDR2 FQNNGV. For the CDR3, the DNA is TGTGCCAGCAGCTGGCCCATCATAACTAGCGGGGGACTAAGGGAGCAGTTCTTC. Its protein is CASSWPIITSGGLREQFF.

In regard to this clonotype: One end of the junction fails to match germline, which may point to a read error. V gene TRBV11-2 combines with J gene TRBJ2-1; possibly TRBD1 for D (5 bases). CDR3 length equals 15 residues. Germline values: CDR1 SGHAT, CDR2 FQNNGV. CDR3 loop: CASSWVGDSYNEQFF. DNA for the CDR3: TGTGCTAGCAGCTGGGTAGGGGACTCCTACAATGAGCAGTTCTTC. The full variable domain, completed using reference TRBV11-2 and TRBJ2-1, is EAGVAQSPRYKIIEKRQSVAFWCNPISGHATLYWYQQILGQGPKLLIQFQNNGVVDDSQLPKDRFSAERLKGVDSTLKIQPAKLEDSAVYLCASSWVGDSYNEQFFGPGTRLTVL.

Concerning this clonotype itself: One junction end does not reproduce the germline sequence, and a read error may be involved. The CDR3 DNA reads as TGCAGCGTGAATAGCGGGGTCCCCTACAACGAGCAGTTCTTC. This encodes CSVNSGVPYNEQFF. The chain combines TRBV29-1 with TRBJ2-1; 8 nucleotides match TRBD2. There are 14 residues in the CDR3. The germline gives CDR1 SQVTM, CDR2 ANQGSEA.

The V and J genes are TRBV5-6 and TRBJ2-2; D is unresolved. Germline V CDR1 and CDR2: SGHDT, YYEEEE. V was pared by 0 bases and J by 6 bases, with 15 bases between. The CDR3 length is 16 residues. Here the CDR3 reads CASSLAMAKPPGELFF. For the CDR3, the DNA is TGTGCCAGCAGCTTGGCTATGGCCAAGCCCCCCGGGGAGCTGTTTTTT.

Notes on this clonotype: One end of the junction does not line up with germline, which may come from a read error. CDR3: CASILKDYEQYF. Written as DNA, the CDR3 is TGTGCCAGCATCTTAAAGGACTACGAGCAATACTTC. The V gene is TRBV7-8, the J gene TRBJ2-7, with a weak D call TRBD2 (6 bases). CDR3 length: 12 amino acids. The germline V gene has CDR1 SGHVS and CDR2 FQNEAQ. Drawing the rest from reference TRBV7-8 and TRBJ2-7, the complete variable domain is GAGVSQSPRYKVAKRGQDVALRCDPISGHVSLFWYQQALGQGPEFLTYFQNEAQLDKSGLPSDRFFAERPEGSVSTLKIQRTQQEDSAVYLCASILKDYEQYFGPGTRLTVT.

With regard to this clonotype: A much bigger clone sits one base away, suggesting this may be a read error. V is TRBV5-1 and J is TRBJ1-1, with unresolved D. CDR1 SGHRS and CDR2 YFSETQ come from the germline V gene. This CDR3 has 16 amino acids. The CDR3 coding sequence is TGCGCCAACAGCTTGGCCGTTAGGGATAGGAACACTGAAGCTTTCTTT. Residues: CANSLAVRDRNTEAFF. Full variable domain (missing parts from reference TRBV5-1 and TRBJ1-1): KAGVTQTPRYLIKTRGQQVTLSCSPISGHRSVSWYQQTPGQGLQFLFEYFSETQRNKGNFPGRFSGRQFSNSRSEMNVSTLELGDSALYLCANSLAVRDRNTEAFFGQGTRLTVV.

The chain uses TRBV28 and TRBJ2-7; TRBD1 agrees at 7 bases. The J segment lost 2 bases and the V segment lost 9 bases, leaving 13 bases of the junction unmatched. CDR1 MDHEN and CDR2 SYDVKM come from the germline V gene. This CDR3 comprises 15 residues. The CDR3 spells CASSLITDRAYEQYF. As DNA, the CDR3 is TGTGCCAGTAGTCTGATCACTGACAGGGCCTACGAGCAGTACTTC.

This clonotype rates as medium-sized. The gene calls are TRBV11-2 and TRBJ2-7; 9 bases fit TRBD1. V gave up 5 bases and J gave up 6 bases; unmatched junction bases: 5. The CDR3 spans 13 residues. Germline assignment: CDR1 SGHAT and CDR2 FQNNGV. CDR3 loop: CASSPDRGGEQYF. For the CDR3, the DNA is TGTGCCAGCAGCCCGGACAGGGGAGGCGAGCAGTACTTC. Together with reference TRBV11-2 and TRBJ2-7, the CDR3 gives the full variable domain: EAGVAQSPRYKIIEKRQSVAFWCNPISGHATLYWYQQILGQGPKLLIQFQNNGVVDDSQLPKDRFSAERLKGVDSTLKIQPAKLEDSAVYLCASSPDRGGEQYFGPGTRLTVT.

Points on this clonotype: At one of its ends the junction is not consistent with the germline gene, which may arise from a read error. This sequence joins TRBV29-1 and TRBJ2-5; TRBD2 is a possible D gene (6 bases). The CDR3 length is 15 residues. CDR1 SQVTM and CDR2 ANQGSEA come from the germline V gene. The CDR3 bases are TGCAGCGTCAAAAACCGGGGAGGCCTTCAAGAGACCCAGCACTTT. Amino acid sequence: CSVKNRGGLQETQHF.

The sample holds many counts of this clonotype. This chain links TRBV6-6 with TRBJ2-5; 7 bases fit TRBD1. The ends lost 1 base at V and 3 bases at J; junction bases unmatched: 5. The germline gives CDR1 MNHNY, CDR2 SVGAGI (reference sequence). CDR3 length: 15 residues. The chain's CDR3 is CASSYLDREKETQYF. CDR3 DNA sequence: TGTGCCAGCAGTTACTTAGACAGGGAGAAAGAGACCCAGTACTTC.